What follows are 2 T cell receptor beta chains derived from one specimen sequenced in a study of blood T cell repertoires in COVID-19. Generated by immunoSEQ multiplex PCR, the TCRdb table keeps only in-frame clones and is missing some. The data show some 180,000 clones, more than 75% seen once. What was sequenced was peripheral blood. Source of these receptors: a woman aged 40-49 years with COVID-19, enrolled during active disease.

CDR3 coding DNA: TGTGCCAGCAGCTTGGGATTCCAGAGGCAGTACACCGGGGAGCTGTTTTTT. Translation gives CASSLGFQRQYTGELFF. The chain links TRBV5-4 to TRBJ2-2; no reliable D call. The ends were cut back, 0 bases at V and 3 bases at J, with 15 bases in the middle. The CDR3 spans 17 residues. Germline CDR1 reads SGHNT; CDR2 reads YYREEE (reference sequence).

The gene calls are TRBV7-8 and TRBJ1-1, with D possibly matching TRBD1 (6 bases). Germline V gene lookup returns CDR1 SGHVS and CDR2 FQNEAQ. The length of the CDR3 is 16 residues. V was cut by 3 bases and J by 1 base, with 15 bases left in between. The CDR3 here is CASSFARGARNTEAFF. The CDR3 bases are TGTGCCAGCAGCTTCGCCCGGGGGGCCCGGAACACTGAAGCTTTCTTT.